This T cell receptor (beta chain) was sequenced in a study of monozygotic twins with cystic fibrosis. Study-level information: Library input was three micrograms of fragmented DNA, with approximately 16 PCR cycles. Study-wide findings and caveats: Unrelated CF individuals shared fewer identical clonotypes than monozygotic CF twins. In this small cohort, shared CDR3 numbers showed no association with age, concordance or disease severity.

Clones were sequenced by immunoSEQ multiplex PCR, and TCRdb holds only the in-frame ones, with some missing. The sample includes some 32,000 clones, 95% to 98% seen only once; the top ten take around 0.15%. As for this clone: Its antigen is not known.

The germline V gene has CDR1 MRHNA and CDR2 SNTAGT. The V end was cut by 6 bases, the J end by 2 bases, with 13 bases between. The CDR3 runs to 14 residues. Source material: blood. The TCR originated in a girl aged 2-10 years with cystic fibrosis. The chain employs TRBV6-4 and TRBJ1-2, with D tentatively TRBD1 (6 bases). CDR3 DNA sequence: TGTGCCAGCAGGATACCCGGGACAAACTATGGCTACACCTTC. Residues: CASRIPGTNYGYTF.